The source of this T cell receptor beta chain is a study of immune evolution from preneoplasia to lung adenocarcinoma. Study background: HLA loss of heterozygosity: roughly 6.4% AIS, less than 18% MIA, approximately 31% ADC, none AAH.

The study's findings and limits: From normal lung to invasive adenocarcinoma, top clone frequencies appeared to decrease.

Remarks on this clone: The antigen is unknown.

Generated by immunoSEQ multiplex PCR, the TCRdb table keeps only in-frame clones and is missing some. The sample includes about 9,900 clones, approximately 80% seen only once; the top ten take approximately 3%. The sequence was collected from a person aged 70 to 79 with lung adenocarcinoma. Sample: FFPE lung adenocarcinoma in situ tissue.

This CDR3 is CASTRIATGANSPLHF. The CDR3 nucleotides read TGTGCCAGCACGCGGATAGCCACAGGGGCCAATTCACCCCTCCACTTT. The chain uses TRBV11-2 and TRBJ1-6; 7 nucleotides match TRBD1. Germline V lookup: CDR1 SGHAT, CDR2 FQNNGV. The junction had 13 bases not matched to a gene; V was cut back by 7 bases and J by 7 bases. This CDR3 is built from 16 residues.